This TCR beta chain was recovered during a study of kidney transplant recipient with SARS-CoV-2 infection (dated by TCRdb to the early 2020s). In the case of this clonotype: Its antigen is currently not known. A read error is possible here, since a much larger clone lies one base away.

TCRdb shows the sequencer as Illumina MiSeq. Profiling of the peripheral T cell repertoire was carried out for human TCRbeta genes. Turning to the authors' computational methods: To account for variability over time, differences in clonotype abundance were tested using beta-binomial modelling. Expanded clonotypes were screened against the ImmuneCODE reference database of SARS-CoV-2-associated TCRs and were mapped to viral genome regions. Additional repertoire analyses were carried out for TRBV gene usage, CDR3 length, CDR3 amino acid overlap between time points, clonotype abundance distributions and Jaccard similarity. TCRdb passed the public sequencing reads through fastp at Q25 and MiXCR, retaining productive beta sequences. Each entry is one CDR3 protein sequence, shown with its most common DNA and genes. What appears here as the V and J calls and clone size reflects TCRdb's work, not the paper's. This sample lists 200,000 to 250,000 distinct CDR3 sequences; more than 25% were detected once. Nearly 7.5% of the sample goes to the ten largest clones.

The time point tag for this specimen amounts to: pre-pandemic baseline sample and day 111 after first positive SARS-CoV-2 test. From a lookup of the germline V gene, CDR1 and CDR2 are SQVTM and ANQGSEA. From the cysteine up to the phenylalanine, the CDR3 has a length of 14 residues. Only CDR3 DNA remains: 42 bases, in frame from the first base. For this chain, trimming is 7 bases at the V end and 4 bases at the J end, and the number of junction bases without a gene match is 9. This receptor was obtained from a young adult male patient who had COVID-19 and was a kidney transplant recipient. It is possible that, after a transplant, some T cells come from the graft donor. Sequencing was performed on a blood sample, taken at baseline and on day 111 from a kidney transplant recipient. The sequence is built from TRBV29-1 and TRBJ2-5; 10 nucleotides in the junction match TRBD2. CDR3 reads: CSALASGSAETQYF. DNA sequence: TGCAGCGCCCTGGCTAGCGGGAGCGCAGAGACCCAGTACTTC.